This T cell receptor beta chain was documented in a study of T cell clonality in common variable immunodeficiency. Study conclusions and caveats: Common variable immunodeficiency TCR beta sequences reportedly had fewer deletions and N-nucleotide insertions. CVID subjects shared fewer TCRbeta clones than healthy controls did.

Repertoires were generated with immunoSEQ multiplex PCR, while TCRdb's copy carries only in-frame clones and drops some. Recorded here are 16,000 or so clones, none singletons. Details on this clone: The antigen is undetermined. The read terminates 3 residues ahead of where the CDR3 ends, so the germline J gene completes it.

Germline V gene data show CDR1 as MNHNS and CDR2 as SASEGT. V was cut by 1 base and J by 1 base, with 8 bases left in between. The CDR3 length is 15 residues. CVID meant reduced serum IgG, IgA and/or IgM plus specific antibody deficiency. Each donor provided about 5 to 9 ml of heparinized whole blood. Sequenced sample: peripheral blood mononuclear cells. The chain joins TRBV6-1 to TRBJ1-5; D remains unclear. The clonotype comes from a human donor with common variable immunodeficiency. CDR3 region: CASSEVGFSNQPQHF. The CDR3 DNA, read in part, is TGTGCCAGCAGTGAAGTGGGCTTCAGCAATCAGCCC.